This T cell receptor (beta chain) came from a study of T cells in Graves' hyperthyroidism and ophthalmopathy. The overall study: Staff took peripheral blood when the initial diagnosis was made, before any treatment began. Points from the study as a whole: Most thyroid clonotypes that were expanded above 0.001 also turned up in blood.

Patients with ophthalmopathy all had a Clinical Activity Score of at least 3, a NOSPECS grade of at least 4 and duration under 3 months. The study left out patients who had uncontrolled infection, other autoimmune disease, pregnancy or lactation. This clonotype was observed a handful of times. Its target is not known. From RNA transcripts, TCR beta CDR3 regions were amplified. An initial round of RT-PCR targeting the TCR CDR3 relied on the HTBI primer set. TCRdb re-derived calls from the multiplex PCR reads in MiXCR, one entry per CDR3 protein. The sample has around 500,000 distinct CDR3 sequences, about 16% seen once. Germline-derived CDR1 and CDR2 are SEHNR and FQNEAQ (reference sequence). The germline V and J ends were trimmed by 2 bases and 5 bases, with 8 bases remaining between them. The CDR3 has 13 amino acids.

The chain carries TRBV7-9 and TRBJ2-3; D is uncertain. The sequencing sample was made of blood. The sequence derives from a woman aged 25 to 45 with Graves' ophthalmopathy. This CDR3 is CASSLNHGDTQYF. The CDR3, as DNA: TGTGCCAGCAGCTTAAATCATGGAGATACGCAGTATTTT.